Below, 9 T cell receptor beta chains from the same sample are listed, as sequenced in a study of shared clonotypes between healthy human individuals. Assay used: immunoSEQ multiplex PCR; TCRdb lists only in-frame clones, some missing. The sample holds some 660,000 clones, more than 70% seen once. Sequencing was performed on memory CD4+ T cells sorted from blood. Subset given: CD45RA-negative fraction. All receptors come from a woman in her thirties in good health.

J is TRBJ1-5 and V is TRBV4-2, with D hard to call. The CDR3 consists of 16 residues. The germline V gene encodes CDR1 LGHNA and CDR2 YNFKEQ. Trimming took 0 bases from V and 0 from J, leaving 9 bases between them. The CDR3 loop reads CASSQDWQTSNQPQHF. The CDR3 coding sequence is TGTGCCAGCAGCCAAGATTGGCAGACTAGCAATCAGCCCCAGCATTTT.

CDR3 DNA sequence: TGCGCCAGCAGCGACCGGACAGGGTCGGGGTACGAGCAGTACTTC. It specifies CASSDRTGSGYEQYF. This sequence joins TRBV5-1 and TRBJ2-7; 8 bases are shared with TRBD1. Germline V lookup: CDR1 SGHRS, CDR2 YFSETQ. Trimming removed 4 bases from V and 4 bases from J; junction bases left unmatched: 10. The CDR3 consists of 15 residues.

The chain links TRBV14 to TRBJ2-5; TRBD1 agrees at 7 bases. V trimming: 0 bases; J trimming: 1 base; junction bases outside the gene matches: 14. The CDR3 length is 19 residues. The germline V gene encodes CDR1 SGHDN and CDR2 FVKESK. CDR3 amino acids: CASSQELYSPGGIQETQYF. The CDR3, as DNA: TGTGCCAGCAGCCAAGAGTTGTATTCGCCAGGGGGTATCCAAGAGACCCAGTACTTC.

The chain links TRBV19 to TRBJ1-2; TRBD1 agrees at 8 bases. Germline CDR1 reads LNHDA; CDR2 reads SQIVND (reference sequence). The CDR3 has 13 residues. The J segment lost 4 bases and the V segment lost 4 bases, leaving 2 bases of the junction unmatched. In nucleotides, the CDR3 is TGTGCCAGTAGTAGGACAGGGCCCTATGGCTACACCTTC. This encodes CASSRTGPYGYTF.

The chain couples TRBV18 to TRBJ1-2, with TRBD1 as a possible D gene (5 bases). Trimming cost V 4 bases and J 5 bases, with 17 bases left between them. This CDR3 spans 15 amino acids. Germline V CDR1 and CDR2: KGHSH, LQKENI. The CDR3 DNA follows: TGTGCCAGCTCACTAACGTCGACAGAGATGTATGGCTACACCTTC. Protein: CASSLTSTEMYGYTF.

This clone was seen a handful of times. The V and J genes are TRBV7-2 and TRBJ1-4; D not resolved. This CDR3 has 13 residues. V lost 3 bases to trimming and J lost 6 bases, with 8 bases between them. Germline loops: CDR1 SGHTA, CDR2 FQGNSA. As DNA, the CDR3 is TGTGCCAGCAGCTTTCAAAGGGATGAAAAACTGTTTTTT. Translation: CASSFQRDEKLFF.

V and J are TRBV5-1 and TRBJ2-6; the match to TRBD1 covers 9 bases. With 2 bases clipped from V and 1 base from J, the junction kept 4 bases outside the gene matches. The CDR3 has 17 residues. Germline V gene data show CDR1 as SGHRS and CDR2 as YFSETQ. The CDR3 here is CASSFTGGGSGANVLTF. The CDR3 coding sequence is TGCGCCAGCAGCTTTACAGGGGGCGGGTCTGGGGCCAACGTCCTGACTTTC.

Only a few counts were recorded for this clone. The rearrangement uses TRBV5-5 and TRBJ2-4; possibly TRBD2 for D (6 bases). Trimming shortened V by 1 base and J by 1 base, and 12 bases separated the two germline ends. Germline V gives CDR1 SGHKS, CDR2 YYEKEE (reference sequence). This CDR3 spans 16 amino acids. CDR3: CASSLPAGRAKNIQYF. CDR3 DNA: TGTGCCAGCAGCTTGCCTGCGGGACGTGCCAAAAACATTCAGTACTTC.

The chain carries TRBV11-2 and TRBJ2-7; D gene uncertain. Germline loops: CDR1 SGHAT, CDR2 FQNNGV. The V end was cut by 0 bases, the J end by 4 bases, with 13 bases between. The CDR3 runs 15 residues. CDR3 protein: CASSLDLPSLYEQYF. DNA for the CDR3: TGTGCCAGCAGCTTAGATCTGCCTAGTCTTTACGAGCAGTACTTC.